One sample yielded the 29 T cell receptor beta chains listed below, sequenced in a study of response to subunit inactivated influenza vaccine. TCRdb fed the RT-PCR reads into MiXCR, producing one record per CDR3 protein. The data contain 450,000 to 550,000 distinct CDR3 sequences, roughly 27% of them singletons. The sequencing here drew on CD4+ T cells sorted from PBMCs, taken about 5 days after vaccination. The receptors shown here come from a man aged 50 to 60 who received an inactivated influenza vaccine.

Written as DNA, the CDR3 is TGTGCCAGCAGTTACCGGGACAGCACAGATACGCAGTATTTT. It translates to CASSYRDSTDTQYF. The gene calls are TRBV6-5 and TRBJ2-3; D tentatively fits TRBD1 or TRBD2 (5 bases each). Germline loops: CDR1 MNHEY, CDR2 SVGAGI. This CDR3 has 14 residues. V was shortened by 2 bases and J by 0 bases, with 6 bases between the two germline ends.

The chain carries TRBV7-2 and TRBJ2-2; no clear D gene. This CDR3 region has 16 residues. Germline-derived CDR1 and CDR2 are SGHTA and FQGNSA. V was trimmed by 5 bases and J by 4 bases, leaving 17 bases between them. The CDR3 here is CASSASAARGTGELFF. CDR3 DNA: TGTGCCAGCAGCGCCTCTGCGGCGCGTGGCACCGGGGAGCTGTTTTTT.

This clonotype occurred a few times. This rearrangement joins TRBV29-1 to TRBJ2-7, with 9 bases that match TRBD1. V lost 6 bases, J lost 2 bases, and 5 bases stayed unmatched. Germline V gene data show CDR1 as SQVTM and CDR2 as ANQGSEA. The CDR3 extends over 13 amino acids. CDR3 DNA sequence: TGCAGCGTCGGACAGGGGCGCCCCTACGAGCAGTACTTC. This gives the protein CSVGQGRPYEQYF.

The rearrangement uses TRBV19 and TRBJ2-7, with D possibly matching TRBD1 (6 bases). CDR3 length equals 15 residues. Germline CDR1 LNHDA, CDR2 SQIVND (reference sequence). V gave up 4 bases and J gave up 2 bases, with 15 bases separating them. CDR3 coding DNA: TGTGCCAGTAGTACCCGAGCAGGGGTAACCTACGAGCAGTACTTC. This codes for CASSTRAGVTYEQYF.

The chain employs TRBV2 and TRBJ2-4; a weak D match, TRBD1 (6 bases). Per the germline V gene, CDR1 is SNHLY and CDR2 is FYNNEI. With 7 bases removed from V and 12 bases from J, the gap between germline ends came to 16 bases. CDR3 length equals 12 residues. CDR3 bases: TGTGCCAGCACCATAACAGGGTTTGGTCAGTACTTC. This encodes CASTITGFGQYF.

The rearrangement uses TRBV29-1 and TRBJ2-3, with D possibly being TRBD1 (5 bases). The CDR3 is made up of 14 amino acids. Looked up from germline, CDR1 is SQVTM and CDR2 is ANQGSEA. The germline V and J ends were trimmed by 4 bases and 0 bases, with 11 bases remaining between them. The CDR3 loop reads CSVVRGPSTDTQYF. CDR3 coding DNA: TGCAGCGTTGTAAGGGGTCCCAGCACAGATACGCAGTATTTT.

The gene calls are TRBV20-1 and TRBJ1-5; D possibly corresponds to TRBD1 (6 bases). Germline values: CDR1 DFQATT, CDR2 SNEGSKA (reference sequence). V lost 2 bases and J lost 2, with 13 bases in between. The CDR3 covers 15 residues. The CDR3 loop reads CSARPRTVGNQPQHF. The DNA of the CDR3 is TGCAGTGCTAGACCCCGGACAGTTGGCAATCAGCCCCAGCATTTT.

The V call is TRBV11-2, the J call TRBJ2-2; 9 positions agree with TRBD2. The CDR3 length is 18 residues. From germline, CDR1 is SGHAT and CDR2 FQNNGV. V lost 1 base, J lost 0 bases, and 6 bases stayed unmatched. CDR3 in amino acids: CASSLVVSGSTNTGELFF. The CDR3 nucleotides are TGTGCCAGCAGCTTAGTCGTTAGCGGGAGCACGAACACCGGGGAGCTGTTTTTT.

This chain uses TRBV11-2 with TRBJ2-1; weak D call: TRBD2 (6 bases). The CDR3 is made up of 15 amino acids. Germline CDR1 and CDR2: SGHAT and FQNNGV. V was pared by 5 bases and J by 7 bases, with 18 bases between. CDR3: CASSAVQGLVNEQFF. The CDR3 nucleotides are TGTGCCAGCAGCGCAGTCCAGGGACTCGTAAATGAGCAGTTCTTC.

This clonotype was counted between two and nine times. J is TRBJ2-7 and V is TRBV20-1; the match to TRBD2 covers 12 bases. Germline V gene data show CDR1 as DFQATT and CDR2 as SNEGSKA (reference sequence). This CDR3 region has 14 residues. Trimming removed 4 bases from V and 7 bases from J; junction bases left unmatched: 8. This CDR3 is CSAKRLAGVLEQYF. The CDR3 region has the DNA TGCAGTGCTAAAAGACTAGCGGGAGTGTTGGAGCAGTACTTC.

This clonotype came up a few times. This chain uses TRBV28 with TRBJ2-7, with 7 bases matching TRBD1. This CDR3 region has 14 residues. Germline CDR1 MDHEN, CDR2 SYDVKM. J gave up 4 bases and V 4 bases, and 7 bases lay outside the gene matches. The CDR3 region has the DNA TGTGCCAGCAGTTCGCTTACAGGGGTTTACGAGCAGTACTTC. Its protein product is CASSSLTGVYEQYF.

This clonotype has more than one count but fewer than ten. The chain couples TRBV9 to TRBJ2-3, with D tentatively TRBD1 (5 bases). The germline CDR1 and CDR2 sequences are SGDLS and YYNGEE. V lost 4 bases and J 4 bases, leaving 13 bases between the germline ends. This CDR3 has 14 residues. In nucleotides, the CDR3 is TGTGCCAGCAGCCCTCGGACACCGCCAGATACGCAGTATTTT. Its translation: CASSPRTPPDTQYF.

This chain joins TRBV9 and TRBJ2-1, with 9 bases matching TRBD2. The CDR3 totals 16 residues. V trimming: 3 bases; J trimming: 0 bases; junction bases outside the gene matches: 4. Germline V gives CDR1 SGDLS, CDR2 YYNGEE. The CDR3 nucleotides are TGTGCCAGCAGCGCTAGCGGGATGAGCTCCTACAATGAGCAGTTCTTC. It is translated as CASSASGMSSYNEQFF.

A few counts support this clonotype. The V call is TRBV6-2 or TRBV6-3, the J call TRBJ2-3, with TRBD2 matching over 12 bases. The CDR3 has 16 residues. The junction had 7 bases not matched to a gene; V was cut back by 4 bases and J by 5 bases. The V gene's germline CDR1 is MNHEY and CDR2 SVGEGT. The CDR3 nucleotides are TGTGCCAGCAGTTTCTTCGCTAGCGGGAGGGGAGATACGCAGTATTTT. Its translation: CASSFFASGRGDTQYF.

The chain employs TRBV2 and TRBJ2-3; a weak D match, TRBD2 (5 bases). Germline CDR1 SNHLY, CDR2 FYNNEI. The CDR3 contains 13 residues. V lost 2 bases to trimming and J lost 8 bases, with 11 bases between them. The CDR3 here is CASSETSRGTQYF. The CDR3 nucleotides are TGTGCCAGCAGTGAAACTAGTCGGGGTACGCAGTATTTT.

This clonotype has a handful of counts. The chain carries TRBV20-1 and TRBJ2-1, with TRBD2 identical over 8 bases. Germline CDR1 and CDR2: DFQATT and SNEGSKA (reference sequence). The CDR3 length is 14 residues. V dropped 3 bases and J dropped 3; count of bases not matched to a gene: 4. DNA of the CDR3: TGCAGTGCTAGCCGGGGGGGCAACTACAATGAGCAGTTCTTC. Its translation: CSASRGGNYNEQFF.

This clonotype appeared a few times. The CDR3 nucleotides read TGTGCCACCAGCAGAGATGGCACTGAAGCTTTCTTT. Translating gives CATSRDGTEAFF. The chain carries TRBV15 and TRBJ1-1; no clear D gene. The germline gives CDR1 LNHNV, CDR2 YYDKDF (reference sequence). This CDR3 has 12 residues. With 0 bases removed from V and 4 bases from J, the gap between germline ends came to 3 bases.

This clonotype has more than one count but fewer than ten. This rearrangement joins TRBV29-1 to TRBJ2-3, with 8 bases aligning to TRBD1. CDR1 is SQVTM and CDR2 is ANQGSEA in the germline V gene. The J segment lost 3 bases and the V segment lost 4 bases, leaving 6 bases of the junction unmatched. This CDR3 is built from 14 residues. DNA of the CDR3: TGCAGCGTTGTCCCAGGGGGCAGGACAGATACGCAGTATTTT. Protein sequence: CSVVPGGRTDTQYF.

V and J are TRBV10-3 and TRBJ2-7, with TRBD2 matching 11 bases. Per germline, CDR1 ENHRY and CDR2 SYGVKD. CDR3 length: 15 amino acids. V shed 0 bases, J shed 3 bases, and the junction held 1 base outside the gene matches. CDR3 coding DNA: TGTGCCATCAGTGAGTCAGGGACTAGCGGCTACGAGCAGTACTTC. Amino acid sequence: CAISESGTSGYEQYF.

This chain connects TRBV20-1 to TRBJ2-1, with 8 bases aligning to TRBD2. This CDR3 is 15 amino acids long. Trimming took 1 base from V and 6 from J; bases not matched to a gene: 8. Germline lookup yields CDR1 DFQATT and CDR2 SNEGSKA (reference sequence). CDR3 nucleotides: TGCAGTGCTAGAGTGCCCAGCGGGAGATCCAATGAGCAGTTCTTC. Translation gives CSARVPSGRSNEQFF.

This clonotype was found a few times. The V gene is TRBV5-6, the J gene TRBJ1-2, with D perhaps TRBD1 (5 bases). CDR1 and CDR2 (germline): SGHDT, YYEEEE. This CDR3 contains 15 residues. Trimming removed 2 bases from V and 7 bases from J, with 18 bases in between. CDR3 sequence reads: CASSFSPPGTSGYTF. The CDR3 bases are TGTGCCAGCAGCTTTAGCCCCCCAGGGACCTCTGGCTACACCTTC.

In its sample, this clonotype was seen once. J is TRBJ2-1 and V is TRBV20-1, with 7 bases aligning to TRBD2. V trimming: 0 bases; J trimming: 1 base; junction bases outside the gene matches: 9. CDR1 and CDR2 (germline): DFQATT, SNEGSKA (reference sequence). This CDR3 spans 17 amino acids. The CDR3 bases are TGCAGTGCTAGAGATTGGGGAAGCGGGACTTCCTACAATGAGCAGTTCTTC. It is translated as CSARDWGSGTSYNEQFF.

The V gene is TRBV4-2, the J gene TRBJ2-7, with TRBD2 identical over 9 bases. CDR3 length equals 15 residues. With V trimmed by 1 base and J by 5 bases, 6 bases remained unmatched. Germline CDR1 and CDR2: LGHNA and YNFKEQ. The chain's CDR3 is CASSQVEAGGHEQYF. DNA of the CDR3: TGTGCCAGCAGCCAAGTTGAAGCGGGAGGTCACGAGCAGTACTTC.

In its sample, this clonotype was seen many times. The chain has TRBV20-1 and TRBJ2-5; weak D call: TRBD2 (6 bases). Germline-derived CDR1 and CDR2 are DFQATT and SNEGSKA (reference sequence). Trimming removed 6 bases from V and 4 bases from J, with 15 bases in between. CDR3 size: 13 residues. The CDR3 reads CSAQEAGVETQYF. The DNA of the CDR3 is TGCAGTGCCCAGGAAGCGGGTGTAGAGACCCAGTACTTC.

This chain joins TRBV6-5 and TRBJ1-1; no clear D gene. The ends were cut back, 0 bases at V and 6 bases at J, with 11 bases in the middle. In germline, CDR1 is MNHEY, CDR2 SVGAGI. This CDR3 comprises 14 residues. CDR3 sequence: CASSYSTILSEAFF. Here the CDR3 DNA reads TGTGCCAGCAGTTACTCGACTATATTGTCTGAAGCTTTCTTT.

The genes are TRBV12-3 or TRBV12-4 and TRBJ1-2, with 7 positions matching TRBD1. The CDR3 has 14 residues. Trimming took 4 bases from V and 4 from J; bases not matched to a gene: 6. The CDR3 DNA is TGTGCCAGCAGTTCCACAGGGGCCAGCTATGGCTACACCTTC. As protein: CASSSTGASYGYTF.

The V gene is TRBV7-9, the J gene TRBJ2-5, with 8 positions matching TRBD1. The length of the CDR3 is 17 residues. Trimming at V came to 7 bases and at J to 5 bases, leaving 18 bases not matched to a gene. Per germline, CDR1 SEHNR and CDR2 FQNEAQ (reference sequence). The DNA for the CDR3 is TGTGCCAGCACGACACCCAATCGGGACAGGATGGGTGAGACCCAGTACTTC. Its translation is CASTTPNRDRMGETQYF.

This clonotype was recorded only once. This chain uses TRBV4-1 with TRBJ2-1; possible D gene TRBD1, 6 bases. V gave up 0 bases and J gave up 2 bases, with 14 bases separating them. Germline V gene data show CDR1 as MGHRA and CDR2 as YSYEKL. The CDR3 totals 17 residues. The CDR3 sequence is CASSQDLEAGAYNEQFF. The CDR3, as DNA: TGCGCCAGCAGCCAAGATCTCGAGGCAGGGGCCTACAATGAGCAGTTCTTC.

CDR3 loop: CASSPLTGQGPSYEQYF. CDR3 bases: TGTGCCAGCAGCCCGCTAACCGGACAGGGACCGAGCTACGAGCAGTACTTC. The chain joins TRBV7-9 to TRBJ2-7; 8 nucleotides line up with TRBD1. Germline loops: CDR1 SEHNR, CDR2 FQNEAQ (reference sequence). V gave up 5 bases and J gave up 3 bases; unmatched junction bases: 15. The length of the CDR3 is 17 residues.